This is a list of T cell receptor beta chains from one sample in a study of T cell repertoires in cytomegalovirus infection. Their target antigens are unknown. A single record per CDR3 protein comes from TCRdb applying MiXCR to the reads. The table shows more than 250,000 distinct CDR3 sequences, with 20% to 30% occurring only once. Sequenced here: cultured PBMCs, sampled from culture after CMV antigen stimulation. Every receptor here comes from a human donor in good health (CMV status not recorded). Some clones in this sample may be carry-over from other donors' samples. CDR3s include the opening cysteine and the closing phenylalanine or tryptophan. The D gene is left open where the match is weak.

J gene: TRBJ2-2; CDR3 length: 16; D gene: TRBD1; V gene: TRBV20-1; CDR3 protein: CSAYFPTGAITGELFF
J gene: TRBJ2-1; CDR3 length: 14; D gene: NA; V gene: TRBV5-1; CDR3 protein: CASALVSRRNEQFF
J gene: TRBJ2-3; CDR3 length: 13; D gene: NA; V gene: TRBV6-2/TRBV6-3; CDR3 protein: CASRRDLSDTQYF
J gene: TRBJ2-7; CDR3 length: 16; D gene: TRBD1; V gene: TRBV29-1; CDR3 protein: CSVEGLGTGQFYEQYF
J gene: TRBJ2-7; CDR3 length: 14; D gene: TRBD1; V gene: TRBV7-2; CDR3 protein: CASSTPGQGYEQYF
J gene: TRBJ2-7; CDR3 length: 14; D gene: TRBD1; V gene: TRBV6-2/TRBV6-3; CDR3 protein: CASSSLTGGSEQYF
J gene: TRBJ2-4; CDR3 length: 15; D gene: NA; V gene: TRBV7-9; CDR3 protein: CASSFEGQAKNIQYF
J gene: TRBJ1-1; CDR3 length: 14; D gene: NA; V gene: TRBV4-2; CDR3 protein: CASSPQGSGAEAFF
J gene: TRBJ2-1; CDR3 length: 18; D gene: TRBD2; V gene: TRBV12-3/TRBV12-4; CDR3 protein: CASSLVLNSGSPRNEQFF
J gene: TRBJ1-5; CDR3 length: 14; D gene: TRBD1; V gene: TRBV6-2/TRBV6-3; CDR3 protein: CASSSRTGGGPQHF
J gene: TRBJ2-1; CDR3 length: 15; D gene: TRBD2; V gene: TRBV7-7; CDR3 protein: CASSPGLAGVWEQFF
J gene: TRBJ2-1; CDR3 length: 17; D gene: TRBD2; V gene: TRBV7-6; CDR3 protein: CASSPTIPAGVYNEQFF
J gene: TRBJ2-2; CDR3 length: 14; D gene: TRBD2; V gene: TRBV20-1; CDR3 protein: CSATSGKDTGELFF
J gene: TRBJ2-7; CDR3 length: 15; D gene: TRBD1; V gene: TRBV20-1; CDR3 protein: CSAASQDRGTYEQYF
J gene: TRBJ1-2; CDR3 length: 13; D gene: NA; V gene: TRBV7-9; CDR3 protein: CASSFGSGFGYTF
J gene: TRBJ2-5; CDR3 length: 13; D gene: NA; V gene: TRBV19; CDR3 protein: CASRFRTQETQYF
J gene: TRBJ1-1; CDR3 length: 13; D gene: NA; V gene: TRBV10-3; CDR3 protein: CAISESSGGEAFF
J gene: TRBJ1-5; CDR3 length: 16; D gene: NA; V gene: TRBV6-6; CDR3 protein: CASSYSGGARNQPQHF
J gene: TRBJ2-1; CDR3 length: 17; D gene: TRBD2; V gene: TRBV4-2; CDR3 protein: CASSLGLAGGPGDEQFF
J gene: TRBJ2-7; CDR3 length: 16; D gene: TRBD2; V gene: TRBV28; CDR3 protein: CASSSPTSVSSYEQYF
J gene: TRBJ2-5; CDR3 length: 17; D gene: TRBD2; V gene: TRBV2; CDR3 protein: CASSNQRGTSGRETQYF
J gene: TRBJ2-3; CDR3 length: 16; D gene: TRBD1; V gene: TRBV7-2; CDR3 protein: CASSSWTGGGTDTQYF
J gene: TRBJ2-5; CDR3 length: 13; D gene: TRBD1; V gene: TRBV12-3/TRBV12-4; CDR3 protein: CASSGQAQETQYF
J gene: TRBJ2-5; CDR3 length: 16; D gene: TRBD2; V gene: TRBV7-2; CDR3 protein: CASSSSLAGGRETQYF
J gene: TRBJ2-3; CDR3 length: 13; D gene: NA; V gene: TRBV6-2/TRBV6-3; CDR3 protein: CASSPFVTDTQYF
J gene: TRBJ2-1; CDR3 length: 11; D gene: NA; V gene: TRBV7-2; CDR3 protein: CASSLQIEQFF
J gene: TRBJ2-3; CDR3 length: 15; D gene: TRBD2; V gene: TRBV19; CDR3 protein: CASSRTSGDTDTQYF
J gene: TRBJ1-1; CDR3 length: 15; D gene: TRBD1; V gene: TRBV7-2; CDR3 protein: CASSQGTGLNTEAFF
J gene: TRBJ2-3; CDR3 length: 16; D gene: NA; V gene: TRBV11-2; CDR3 protein: CASSLAGRPSTDTQYF
J gene: TRBJ1-2; CDR3 length: 14; D gene: TRBD1; V gene: TRBV20-1; CDR3 protein: CSARSTGGSYGYTF
J gene: TRBJ2-5; CDR3 length: 13; D gene: NA; V gene: TRBV10-3; CDR3 protein: CAISGNEGETQYF
J gene: TRBJ1-1; CDR3 length: 12; D gene: NA; V gene: TRBV7-9; CDR3 protein: CAAEGSSTEAFF
J gene: TRBJ2-1; CDR3 length: 14; D gene: NA; V gene: TRBV12-3/TRBV12-4; CDR3 protein: CASSSGTPGNEQFF
J gene: TRBJ2-3; CDR3 length: 17; D gene: NA; V gene: TRBV6-2/TRBV6-3; CDR3 protein: CASSYSGGILLGDTQYF
J gene: TRBJ2-2; CDR3 length: 14; D gene: TRBD2; V gene: TRBV25-1; CDR3 protein: CASIGGSGTGELFF
J gene: TRBJ2-5; CDR3 length: 13; D gene: NA; V gene: TRBV6-2/TRBV6-3; CDR3 protein: CASSRDELETQYF
J gene: TRBJ1-2; CDR3 length: 14; D gene: NA; V gene: TRBV7-9; CDR3 protein: CASREGGRDYGYTF
J gene: TRBJ2-2; CDR3 length: 13; D gene: NA; V gene: TRBV7-2; CDR3 protein: CASSQVAVGELFF
J gene: TRBJ1-2; CDR3 length: 16; D gene: TRBD1; V gene: TRBV6-8; CDR3 protein: CASSYLRQGLRYGYTF
J gene: TRBJ2-7; CDR3 length: 14; D gene: NA; V gene: TRBV28; CDR3 protein: CASRFSGSSYEQYF
J gene: TRBJ2-1; CDR3 length: 15; D gene: TRBD2; V gene: TRBV7-9; CDR3 protein: CASSPREAGVDEQFF
J gene: TRBJ2-7; CDR3 length: 20; D gene: TRBD2; V gene: TRBV10-3; CDR3 protein: CAISDWAGGPVPLVRGEQYF
J gene: TRBJ2-2; CDR3 length: 15; D gene: NA; V gene: TRBV25-1; CDR3 protein: CASSEYSDYNGELFF
J gene: TRBJ2-6; CDR3 length: 17; D gene: NA; V gene: TRBV7-8; CDR3 protein: CASSLFGAWNEANVLTF
J gene: TRBJ1-4; CDR3 length: 15; D gene: NA; V gene: TRBV7-2; CDR3 protein: CASSLSGFQNEKLFF
J gene: TRBJ2-3; CDR3 length: 19; D gene: TRBD2; V gene: TRBV29-1; CDR3 protein: CSVDINRLAGEVRADTQYF
J gene: TRBJ2-3; CDR3 length: 16; D gene: NA; V gene: TRBV7-2; CDR3 protein: CASSFVARGSTDTQYF
J gene: TRBJ1-1; CDR3 length: 15; D gene: TRBD1; V gene: TRBV12-5; CDR3 protein: CASGLRQGLNTEAFF
J gene: TRBJ1-2; CDR3 length: 13; D gene: NA; V gene: TRBV19; CDR3 protein: CASSPRDRYGYTF
J gene: TRBJ1-4; CDR3 length: 15; D gene: TRBD1; V gene: TRBV7-9; CDR3 protein: CASSKRQGDGEKLFF